These 25 T cell receptor beta chains share one sample of origin, sequenced in a study of blood T cells in healthy people across ages. Together with a sample-barcoded 5' primer, a J-beta primer mix was included in a second PCR lasting about 6 to 11 cycles. TCRdb itself ran the 5' RACE reads through MiXCR, one entry per CDR3 protein. The sample holds roughly 1,000,000 distinct CDR3 sequences, under 30% seen once. The same sample was also used in a study of T cells of mothers and their children.

Sequencing was performed on blood. These receptor sequences come from a girl aged 2 to 10 in good health.

The chain couples TRBV20-1 to TRBJ2-5; D is unresolved. CDR1 DFQATT and CDR2 SNEGSKA come from the germline V gene (reference sequence). This CDR3 comprises 14 residues. With 0 bases removed from V and 5 bases from J, the gap between germline ends came to 13 bases. CDR3: CSAREGSWWETQYF. The DNA for the CDR3 is TGCAGTGCTAGAGAGGGCTCCTGGTGGGAGACCCAGTACTTC.

CDR3: CASSARRGNTGELFF. In nucleotides, the CDR3 is TGCGCCAGCAGCGCGAGACGGGGGAACACCGGGGAGCTGTTTTTT. The chain recombines TRBV5-1 with TRBJ2-2; maybe TRBD2 (5 bases). V dropped 4 bases and J dropped 1 base, with 11 bases sitting between them. This CDR3 is built from 15 residues. Germline V gene sequence: CDR1 SGHRS, CDR2 YFSETQ.

V usage is TRBV12-3 or TRBV12-4 and J usage is TRBJ1-2, with 8 positions matching TRBD1. J gave up 12 bases and V 10 bases, and 22 bases lay outside the gene matches. This CDR3 is built from 15 residues. CDR3 protein: CANTQQNRGSGGHTF. CDR3 bases: TGTGCCAACACGCAACAGAACAGGGGGTCGGGAGGCCACACCTTC.

This chain links TRBV5-1 with TRBJ2-1, with D maybe TRBD1 (6 bases). The CDR3 loop spans 16 amino acids. The V end lost 0 bases, the J end lost 2 bases, and 12 bases lay between the germline ends. Germline CDR1 SGHRS, CDR2 YFSETQ. CDR3 nucleotides: TGCGCCAGCAGCTTGGAAACAGGGATAGCCTACAATGAGCAGTTCTTC. Protein product: CASSLETGIAYNEQFF. The whole variable domain, filled in from reference TRBV5-1 and TRBJ2-1, reads KAGVTQTPRYLIKTRGQQVTLSCSPISGHRSVSWYQQTPGQGLQFLFEYFSETQRNKGNFPGRFSGRQFSNSRSEMNVSTLELGDSALYLCASSLETGIAYNEQFFGPGTRLTVL.

This clonotype turned up a few times. The chain uses TRBV28 and TRBJ1-1; D is possibly TRBD1 (5 bases). Between the trimmed V and J ends, which lost 0 bases and 3 bases, there was a span of 11 bases. The germline V gene encodes CDR1 MDHEN and CDR2 SYDVKM. This CDR3 contains 15 residues. The CDR3 nucleotides are TGTGCCAGCAGTTTATGGACAGACTCTCACACTGAAGCTTTCTTT. Protein product: CASSLWTDSHTEAFF.

There are a few counts of this clonotype. The V and J genes are TRBV29-1 and TRBJ2-7, with D possibly TRBD1 on 5 matching bases. This CDR3 comprises 13 residues. Germline CDR1 SQVTM, CDR2 ANQGSEA. Trimming took 8 bases from V and 0 from J, leaving 14 bases between them. CDR3 nucleotides: TGCAGCTTTAGATCGGACAACTCCTACGAGCAGTACTTC. Translated, it gives CSFRSDNSYEQYF.

This clonotype was seen more than once but under ten times. The chain employs TRBV9 and TRBJ2-3, with 8 bases identical to TRBD2. This CDR3 has 16 residues. Germline assignment: CDR1 SGDLS and CDR2 YYNGEE. V lost 3 bases and J lost 2; bases outside the gene matches: 8. The CDR3 bases are TGTGCCAGCAGCGCCGGACTAGCTGAGAACACAGATACGCAGTATTTT. Its protein product is CASSAGLAENTDTQYF. Filled out from reference TRBV9 and TRBJ2-3, the complete variable domain reads DSGVTQTPKHLITATGQRVTLRCSPRSGDLSVYWYQQSLDQGLQFLIQYYNGEERAKGNILERFSAQQFPDLHSELNLSSLELGDSALYFCASSAGLAENTDTQYFGPGTRLTVL.

This clonotype came up a few times. The chain joins TRBV6-6 to TRBJ2-5, with 7 bases fitting TRBD1. V lost 5 bases, J lost 5 bases, and 17 bases stayed unmatched. Per the germline V gene, CDR1 is MNHNY and CDR2 is SVGAGI (reference sequence). The CDR3 runs to 17 residues. The CDR3 coding sequence is TGTGCCAGCAGTCACCCATCAGAGGACAGGATGGAGGAGACCCAGTACTTC. Protein product: CASSHPSEDRMEETQYF.

The CDR3 DNA reads TGTGCCAGCAGCCAGGGGACTAAACCTCCAGATACGCAGTATTTT. Amino acid sequence: CASSQGTKPPDTQYF. The V call is TRBV7-3, the J call TRBJ2-3, with D possibly being TRBD2 (7 bases). V was trimmed by 5 bases and J by 4 bases, leaving 16 bases between them. Germline CDR1 SGHTA, CDR2 FQGTGA. This CDR3 spans 15 amino acids.

This clonotype appeared a few times. The V call is TRBV12-3 or TRBV12-4, the J call TRBJ2-2, with 8 nucleotides matching TRBD1. V lost 5 bases and J lost 6; bases outside the gene matches: 8. This CDR3 region has 15 residues. The DNA of the CDR3 is TGTGCCAGCAGTCACGCCGGACAGGGTGCCGGGGAGCTGTTTTTT. It specifies CASSHAGQGAGELFF.

The rearrangement joins TRBV20-1 to TRBJ2-1; 13 bases agree with TRBD2. Trimming took 5 bases from V and 9 from J; bases not matched to a gene: 10. Germline CDR1 is DFQATT and CDR2 is SNEGSKA (reference sequence). This CDR3 is 15 amino acids long. The DNA of the CDR3 is TGCAGTGCTTATAAACCGGGACTAGCGGGAAGTGAGCAGTTCTTC. This gives the protein CSAYKPGLAGSEQFF.

This clonotype came up a few times. The chain couples TRBV24-1 to TRBJ1-2; D gene unclear. This CDR3 is built from 13 residues. V was pared by 2 bases and J by 6 bases, with 9 bases between. Germline V CDR1 and CDR2: KGHDR, SFDVKD. The CDR3 here is CATSDSVVDGYTF. The DNA of the CDR3 is TGTGCCACCAGTGATTCTGTGGTAGATGGCTACACCTTC.

Only a few counts were recorded for this clonotype. The chain joins TRBV27 to TRBJ2-2; TRBD2 agrees at 12 bases. Germline lookup yields CDR1 MNHEY and CDR2 SMNVEV (reference sequence). CDR3 length: 16 residues. Unmatched junction bases numbered 7, after V lost 5 bases and J lost 6 bases. The chain's CDR3 is CASSQWTSGNPGELFF. In DNA, the CDR3 is TGTGCCAGCAGTCAATGGACTAGCGGGAATCCCGGGGAGCTGTTTTTT.

V usage is TRBV12-3 or TRBV12-4 and J usage is TRBJ2-3; a possible D gene is TRBD1 (7 bases). V gave up 5 bases and J gave up 1 base, with 13 bases separating them. This CDR3 has 15 amino acids. CDR3: CASSQGGLGTDTQYF. CDR3 bases: TGTGCCAGCAGTCAGGGGGGCCTCGGCACAGATACGCAGTATTTT.

The chain employs TRBV28 and TRBJ2-1; 7 positions match TRBD2. Looked up from germline, CDR1 is MDHEN and CDR2 is SYDVKM. J lost 2 bases, V lost 8 bases, and 9 bases had no gene match. The CDR3 covers 15 residues. The CDR3 protein is CASRQPGLPYNEQFF. The CDR3 DNA follows: TGTGCCAGCCGTCAACCGGGACTACCCTACAATGAGCAGTTCTTC.

Details on this clonotype: Compared with germline, one end of the junction differs, possibly owing to a read error. The chain uses TRBV4-3 and TRBJ2-5, with no clear D. There are 15 residues in the CDR3. Germline V gene sequence: CDR1 LGHNA, CDR2 YSLEER. In DNA form, the CDR3 reads TGCGCCAGCAGCCAAGAAGACGAACCCCAAGAGACCCAGTGCTTC. It encodes CASSQEDEPQETQCF.

With regard to this clonotype: A read error may produce the germline difference seen at one junction end. The chain carries TRBV28 and TRBJ2-7, with a tentative D call TRBD2 (5 bases). This CDR3 has 13 residues. Germline V gives CDR1 MDHEN, CDR2 SYDVKM. CDR3 sequence reads: CAGSDLGGDEQYF. CDR3 in DNA: TGTGCCGGCAGCGACCTAGGAGGAGACGAGCAGTACTTC. Drawing the rest from reference TRBV28 and TRBJ2-7, the complete variable domain is DVKVTQSSRYLVKRTGEKVFLECVQDMDHENMFWYRQDPGLGLRLIYFSYDVKMKEKGDIPEGYSVSREKKERFSLILESASTNQTSMYLCAGSDLGGDEQYFGPGTRLTVT.

This clonotype was seen a handful of times. The chain has TRBV9 and TRBJ1-1; D might be TRBD1 (6 bases). With 3 bases removed from V and 5 bases from J, the gap between germline ends came to 14 bases. In germline, CDR1 is SGDLS, CDR2 YYNGEE. This CDR3 is 14 amino acids long. This CDR3 reads CASSEGDPGTEAFF. CDR3 in DNA: TGTGCCAGCAGCGAGGGGGACCCGGGGACTGAAGCTTTCTTT.

This clonotype was seen more than once but under ten times. The chain joins TRBV15 to TRBJ1-6; the match to TRBD1 covers 8 bases. CDR3 length: 15 residues. The trim removed 5 bases at V and 7 bases at J, leaving 7 bases unmatched. From germline, CDR1 is LNHNV and CDR2 YYDKDF (reference sequence). The CDR3, as DNA: TGTGCCACCAGCCCCAGGACAGGGTCGAATTCACCCCTCCACTTT. This gives the protein CATSPRTGSNSPLHF.

The chain joins TRBV20-1 to TRBJ2-5; D is perhaps TRBD2 (6 bases). Germline V gives CDR1 DFQATT, CDR2 SNEGSKA (reference sequence). V lost 5 bases to trimming and J lost 5 bases, with 12 bases between them. The CDR3 has 12 residues. DNA of the CDR3: TGCAGTGCTCGACTAGGGCAGGAGACCCAGTACTTC. Amino acids: CSARLGQETQYF.

This clonotype showed up just a few times. This chain uses TRBV11-2 with TRBJ2-5, with TRBD2 matching over 8 bases. The J call is in doubt because the DNA end fits TRBJ2-1 better. Germline loops: CDR1 SGHAT, CDR2 FQNNGV. This CDR3 has 17 amino acids. The CDR3 nucleotides are TGTGCCAGCAGCTTTAGTTCCGGTAGCGGGGTAAACAATGAGCAGTTCTTC. Its protein product is CASSFSSGSGVNNEQFF.

J is TRBJ2-5 and V is TRBV7-2; maybe TRBD1 (7 bases). The DNA end is more similar to TRBJ2-7, so the J call may be wrong. The CDR3 spans 15 residues. Germline V gene data show CDR1 as SGHTA and CDR2 as FQGNSA. The CDR3 reads CASSYDRDLTYEQYF. The CDR3 DNA is TGTGCCAGCAGCTACGACAGGGACTTAACCTACGAGCAGTACTTC.

This chain joins TRBV12-3 or TRBV12-4 and TRBJ2-4, with D maybe TRBD1 (5 bases). Trimming removed 1 base at V and 0 bases at J, with 10 bases between. This CDR3 comprises 16 residues. CDR3 sequence: CASSLERQIAKNIQYF. Here the CDR3 DNA reads TGTGCCAGCAGTTTAGAAAGACAGATAGCCAAAAACATTCAGTACTTC.

This clonotype occurred a few times. V and J are TRBV29-1 and TRBJ2-5, with D perhaps TRBD1 or TRBD2 (5 bases each). The DNA end is more similar to TRBJ2-1, so the J call may be wrong. This CDR3 is 12 amino acids long. Germline V lookup: CDR1 SQVTM, CDR2 ANQGSEA. The CDR3 sequence: CSVGDPYNEQFF. In DNA form, the CDR3 reads TGCAGCGTTGGGGACCCATACAATGAGCAGTTCTTC.

As to this clonotype: A junction boundary mismatches the germline segment, possibly from a read error. This chain uses TRBV2 with TRBJ2-5; 7 bases line up with TRBD2. CDR3 size: 17 residues. In germline, CDR1 is SNHLY, CDR2 FYNNEI. The CDR3 DNA follows: TGTGCCAGCGGGGAGGGTCAGCGGGGAATTTCCTACAGTGAGCGGTTCTTC. Amino acids: CASGEGQRGISYSERFF.